The sequence of this T cell receptor (beta chain) was determined in a study of CD8 T cells in Susac syndrome. TEMRA cells underwent FACS enrichment and CD8+ and CD4+ T cells underwent negative isolation. The V gene lost 5 bases and the J gene lost 6 bases, with 17 bases spanning the gap. Germline V gives CDR1 DFQATT, CDR2 SNEGSKA (reference sequence). CDR3 length: 14 amino acids. Reverse transcription of roughly 0.45 to 1 ug RNA used random hexamers. An immunoSEQ multiplex PCR amplified TCR beta CDR3 over 54 Vbeta and 13 Jbeta. TCRdb ran MiXCR on the immunoSEQ multiplex PCR reads and lists one entry per CDR3 protein. The sample yields under 200,000 distinct CDR3 sequences, about 96% seen once.

This receptor was taken from a human donor with Susac syndrome. Input material: CD4+ T cells from PBMCs. The rearrangement links TRBV20-1 to TRBJ1-5; D remains ambiguous. The DNA for the CDR3 is TGCAGTGCTGGACCCGGAGATTCGACTCAGCCCCAGCATTTT. It encodes CSAGPGDSTQPQHF.